These 16 T cell receptor beta chains were sequenced from one sample in a study of CD8+CD57+ T cells in acquired aplastic anemia. The authors sequenced patients whose flow cytometry had shown CD8+CD57+ cell expansion. TCR beta VDJ and CDR3 profiles were obtained from a genomic DNA template. MiXCR, applied by TCRdb to the reads, yields one record per CDR3 protein. Of around 200,000 distinct CDR3 sequences in the sample, less than 60% were seen once. Material: sorted CD4+, CD8+, or CD8+CD57+ T cells (not recorded which) from PBMCs. The receptors stem from a human donor with aplastic anemia.

This clonotype was counted between two and nine times. V and J are TRBV19 and TRBJ2-7; TRBD2 matches 7 bases. V lost 1 base to trimming and J lost 7 bases; unmatched junction nucleotides: 7. Germline CDR1 LNHDA, CDR2 SQIVND (reference sequence). This CDR3 contains 14 residues. The CDR3 loop is CASSIVGRGGEQYF. The CDR3 nucleotides are TGTGCCAGTAGTATAGTGGGGCGGGGAGGGGAGCAGTACTTC.

The rearrangement links TRBV10-3 to TRBJ2-3, with D perhaps TRBD2 (6 bases). The CDR3 is 13 amino acids. CDR1 is ENHRY and CDR2 is SYGVKD in the germline V gene. V lost 6 bases and J 3 bases, leaving 10 bases between the germline ends. The CDR3 spells CAIRGGVTDTQYF. CDR3 coding DNA: TGTGCCATCAGGGGGGGTGTTACAGATACGCAGTATTTT.

This clonotype was detected only a few times. This may arise from a read error, as a much more abundant clone is one base away. The chain carries TRBV2 and TRBJ1-1, with 12 bases fitting TRBD1. Germline CDR1 and CDR2: SNHLY and FYNNEI. Unmatched junction bases numbered 10, after V lost 11 bases and J lost 0 bases. CDR3 size: 16 residues. The CDR3 DNA sequence: TGTGCCGGCAATCGGGACAGGGGGCAAGTGAACACTGAAGCTTTCTTT. Amino acid sequence: CAGNRDRGQVNTEAFF.

This chain connects TRBV19 to TRBJ1-2; D gene ambiguous. CDR3 length: 15 residues. CDR1 and CDR2 from the germline V gene are LNHDA and SQIVND (reference sequence). With 0 bases removed from V and 1 base from J, the gap between germline ends came to 9 bases. The CDR3 here is CASSIDRMGNYGYTF. Here the CDR3 DNA reads TGTGCCAGTAGTATAGATCGTATGGGTAACTATGGCTACACCTTC. The variable domain in full, completed from reference TRBV19 and TRBJ1-2, reads DGGITQSPKYLFRKEGQNVTLSCEQNLNHDAMYWYRQDPGQGLRLIYYSQIVNDFQKGDIAEGYSVSREKKESFPLTVTSAQKNPTAFYLCASSIDRMGNYGYTFGSGTRLTVV.

V and J are TRBV7-6 and TRBJ2-3, with TRBD2 identical over 10 bases. V trimming: 5 bases; J trimming: 2 bases; junction bases outside the gene matches: 10. Germline V CDR1 and CDR2: SGHVS, FNYEAQ. This CDR3 contains 17 residues. CDR3 bases: TGTGCCAGCAGCCCATTAGCGGGAGGTTTACACACAGATACGCAGTATTTT. It is translated as CASSPLAGGLHTDTQYF.

The chain joins TRBV12-3 or TRBV12-4 to TRBJ2-5; no clear D gene. The ends were cut back, 3 bases at V and 7 bases at J, with 3 bases in the middle. CDR3 size: 10 residues. CDR3 region: CASSLGTQYF. CDR3 in DNA: TGTGCCAGCAGTTTGGGGACCCAGTACTTC.

This clonotype appeared a few times. This rearrangement joins TRBV6-1 to TRBJ1-3; D possibly corresponds to TRBD1 (5 bases). The ends were cut back, 7 bases at V and 0 bases at J, with 16 bases in the middle. Germline CDR1 is MNHNS and CDR2 is SASEGT. This CDR3 spans 16 amino acids. The DNA of the CDR3 is TGTGCCAGCATCCCAGGGACTCCGTCCTCTGGAAACACCATATATTTT. As protein: CASIPGTPSSGNTIYF.

This chain uses TRBV15 with TRBJ2-7; D unclear. Between the trimmed V and J ends, which lost 0 bases and 4 bases, there was a span of 7 bases. This CDR3 is built from 13 residues. Germline CDR1 LNHNV, CDR2 YYDKDF (reference sequence). CDR3 sequence (DNA): TGTGCCACCAGCAGAGACAGGATTTACGAGCAGTACTTC. The encoded protein is CATSRDRIYEQYF.

This clonotype was picked up a small number of times. J is TRBJ2-1 and V is TRBV20-1; D unclear. Trimming removed 6 bases at V and 5 bases at J, with 8 bases between. This CDR3 comprises 11 residues. Germline CDR1 and CDR2: DFQATT and SNEGSKA (reference sequence). CDR3 sequence: CSALQNNEQFF. The CDR3 DNA sequence: TGCAGTGCCCTTCAGAACAATGAGCAGTTCTTC.

This rearrangement joins TRBV11-2 to TRBJ2-3; D possibly uses TRBD1 or TRBD2 (5 bases each). Germline V gene data show CDR1 as SGHAT and CDR2 as FQNNGV. This CDR3 has 15 residues. The germline V and J ends were trimmed by 2 bases and 6 bases, with 15 bases remaining between them. The CDR3 here is CASSLTGGSSDTQYF. The CDR3 bases are TGTGCCAGCAGCTTAACTGGGGGATCATCGGATACGCAGTATTTT.

This clonotype was observed at least ten times. The V call is TRBV7-2, the J call TRBJ2-5, with D possibly being TRBD1 or TRBD2 (6 bases each). Germline V gene sequence: CDR1 SGHTA, CDR2 FQGNSA. The CDR3 runs to 14 residues. V lost 5 bases, J lost 5 bases, and 15 bases lay in between. The CDR3 nucleotides are TGTGCCAGCAGCCCAGAGGGGGGCTATGAGACCCAGTACTTC. Translating gives CASSPEGGYETQYF. The full variable domain, with the rest looked up from reference TRBV7-2 and TRBJ2-5, is GAGVSQSPSNKVTEKGKDVELRCDPISGHTALYWYRQSLGQGLEFLIYFQGNSAPDKSGLPSDRFSAERTGGSVSTLTIQRTQQEDSAVYLCASSPEGGYETQYFGPGTRLLVL.

The sample holds many counts of this clonotype. The chain has TRBV5-1 and TRBJ1-5, with D tentatively TRBD1 (5 bases). CDR3 length equals 15 residues. The V and J ends lost 0 bases and 7 bases respectively, with 14 bases between them. Germline CDR1 reads SGHRS; CDR2 reads YFSETQ. CDR3 nucleotides: TGCGCCAGCAGCTTGGCTGGAAATCCAGGGCAGCCCCAGCATTTT. Translating gives CASSLAGNPGQPQHF.

The chain recombines TRBV2 with TRBJ1-1; perhaps TRBD1 as D (5 bases). Per germline, CDR1 SNHLY and CDR2 FYNNEI. V gave up 6 bases and J gave up 11 bases, with 22 bases separating them. The CDR3 covers 14 residues. The DNA for the CDR3 is TGTGCCAGCAGCGGCCGGGGCCTCGGCACTGGGGCTTTCTTT. It specifies CASSGRGLGTGAFF.

There are many counts of this clonotype. The chain carries TRBV12-3 or TRBV12-4 and TRBJ1-2; 7 bases fit TRBD1. V lost 5 bases, J lost 7 bases, and 4 bases stayed unmatched. The CDR3 is 12 residues long. CDR3 loop: CASSTGVGGYTF. The CDR3 bases are TGTGCCAGCAGTACAGGGGTTGGTGGCTACACCTTC.

The chain carries TRBV7-9 and TRBJ2-7, with D uncertain. Germline lookup yields CDR1 SEHNR and CDR2 FQNEAQ (reference sequence). Trimming took off 4 bases at V and 6 bases at J, with 10 bases between the two ends. The CDR3 is 12 residues long. The CDR3 region is CASSSQAVEQYF. DNA for the CDR3: TGTGCCAGCAGCTCCCAGGCGGTCGAGCAGTACTTC.

The gene calls are TRBV9 and TRBJ1-5; TRBD1 agrees at 9 bases. J gave up 6 bases and V 2 bases, and 18 bases lay outside the gene matches. The CDR3 extends over 19 amino acids. The germline V gene has CDR1 SGDLS and CDR2 YYNGEE. This CDR3 is CASSVSKDRGWIVGQPQHF. CDR3 nucleotides: TGTGCCAGCAGCGTTAGCAAAGACAGGGGGTGGATCGTGGGTCAGCCCCAGCATTTT.